A selection of T cell receptor beta chains follows, all from one sample in a study of shared clonotypes between healthy human individuals. The repertoire was sequenced with immunoSEQ multiplex PCR; TCRdb's copy has only in-frame clones and lacks some. The sample includes over a million clones, roughly 96% of them seen just once. Sequences were obtained from naive CD4+ T cells sorted from blood. These receptors were obtained from a man younger than 40 in good health. Both conserved end residues are part of each CDR3. A D gene is named only where the DNA matches it firmly. Clone size is given for some rows only: seen once, a few or many times, or a class if the clone is expanded.

clone_size | d_call | j_call | v_call | cdr3_nt | cdr3_aa
NA | TRBD2 | TRBJ2-1 | TRBV25-1 | TGTGCCAGCAGTATTCATAGCGGGAGGAGCTCCTACAATGAGCAGTTCTTC | CASSIHSGRSSYNEQFF
NA | TRBD1 | TRBJ1-5 | TRBV27 | TGTGCCAGCAGTAGGGTATCAGGGGGTAACCAGCCCCAGCATTTT | CASSRVSGGNQPQHF
once | TRBD2 | TRBJ2-5 | TRBV5-5 | TGTGCCAGCAGCCCTTTAGCGGGGGTGGTCCAAGAGACCCAGTACTTC | CASSPLAGVVQETQYF
NA | TRBD1 | TRBJ2-7 | TRBV28 | TGTGCCAGCTCTATCGACAGGGTGACCTACGAGCAGTACTTC | CASSIDRVTYEQYF
NA | NA | TRBJ2-5 | TRBV6-1 | TGTGCCAGCAGTGAATGGGGGCGCCCAGAGACCCAGTACTTC | CASSEWGRPETQYF
NA | TRBD1 | TRBJ2-3 | TRBV2 | TGTGCCAGCAGGGACAGGGGGCGAGATACGCAGTATTTT | CASRDRGRDTQYF
NA | NA | TRBJ2-1 | TRBV28 | TGTGCCAGCAGTTTTTTAGGGGAAAGGGCCGACAATGAGCAGTTCTTC | CASSFLGERADNEQFF
NA | NA | TRBJ1-2 | TRBV2 | TGTGCCAGCATTCCGGAGGGGGTCCATGGCTACACCTTC | CASIPEGVHGYTF
NA | NA | TRBJ2-6 | TRBV2 | TGTGCCAGCAGCTACGGACGGCTCTCTGGGGCCAACGTCCTGACTTTC | CASSYGRLSGANVLTF
NA | TRBD2 | TRBJ2-3 | TRBV5-1 | TGCGCCAGCAGCCCTCCGGGGACTATCGTAGATACGCAGTATTTT | CASSPPGTIVDTQYF
NA | NA | TRBJ1-2 | TRBV28 | TGTGCCAGCAGTTTTGAGGGCTATGGCTACACCTTC | CASSFEGYGYTF
NA | NA | TRBJ2-2 | TRBV14 | TGTGCCAGCACAAGTAACACCGGGGAGCTGTTTTTT | CASTSNTGELFF
NA | TRBD1 | TRBJ2-5 | TRBV6-5 | TGTGCCAGCAGCTCCGGACAGGAAACACAAGAGACCCAGTACTTC | CASSSGQETQETQYF
NA | TRBD2 | TRBJ2-1 | TRBV6-1 | TGTGCCAGCAGTGAAAGGGAACTAGCGGTAACCTACAATGAGCAGTTCTTC | CASSERELAVTYNEQFF
NA | NA | TRBJ2-7 | TRBV7-9 | TGTGCCAGCAGCGAGGACAGGGCAGGGACTAGTCGGGACTACGAGCAGTACTTC | CASSEDRAGTSRDYEQYF
NA | NA | TRBJ2-7 | TRBV18 | TGTGCCAGCTCACCACCGCACGGACTCTACGAGCAGTACTTC | CASSPPHGLYEQYF
NA | NA | TRBJ2-5 | TRBV2 | TGTGCCAGCAGGGATCGGACAGTGATGTTAGAGACCCAGTACTTC | CASRDRTVMLETQYF
NA | TRBD2 | TRBJ2-3 | TRBV7-3 | TGTGCCAGCAGCTTATCCGCTCGGGCGGGAGACACGCAGTATTTT | CASSLSARAGDTQYF
NA | NA | TRBJ1-3 | TRBV18 | TGTGCCAGCTCACCAACTCGGGGCAGCGGAAACACCATATATTTT | CASSPTRGSGNTIYF
NA | NA | TRBJ2-1 | TRBV9 | TGTGCCAGCACACGGAGCGGTTTCCTCAATGAGCAGTTCTTC | CASTRSGFLNEQFF
NA | TRBD2 | TRBJ2-5 | TRBV11-3 | TGTGCCAGCAGCAGTGGACTAGCGGGAGGAAAAGAGACCCAGTACTTC | CASSSGLAGGKETQYF
NA | NA | TRBJ2-3 | TRBV29-1 | TGCAGCGTTTACCACTCGAATACGCAGTATTTT | CSVYHSNTQYF
once | NA | TRBJ2-7 | TRBV10-1 | TGCGCCAGCAGTGAGGCAGCCAACCCAACCTACGAGCAGTACTTC | CASSEAANPTYEQYF
NA | TRBD2 | TRBJ2-1 | TRBV7-9 | TGTGCCAGCAGCTACGGGAGTTTAGCGGGATCTTACAATGAGCAGTTCTTC | CASSYGSLAGSYNEQFF
NA | NA | TRBJ2-5 | TRBV5-4 | TGTGCCAGCAGCCCCGGATGGGACAAACAAGAGACCCAGTACTTC | CASSPGWDKQETQYF
NA | NA | TRBJ2-1 | TRBV7-3 | TGTGCCAGCAGCCCGCTAGGAGGGGACTACAATGAGCAGTTCTTC | CASSPLGGDYNEQFF
NA | NA | TRBJ1-2 | TRBV9 | TGTGCCAGCACCCGCGAAATAGGGGACTATGGCTACACCTTC | CASTREIGDYGYTF
NA | NA | TRBJ2-5 | TRBV27 | TGTGCCAGCAGCCATGGACGGCCGGAGACCCAGTACTTC | CASSHGRPETQYF
NA | NA | TRBJ2-2 | TRBV7-3 | TGTGCCAGCAGTAGTAGCGTCGTCACCGGGGAGCTGTTTTTT | CASSSSVVTGELFF
NA | TRBD2 | TRBJ2-1 | TRBV5-5 | TGTGCCAGCAAATTATCTAGCGGGGGAAGCTCCTACAATGAGCAGTTCTTC | CASKLSSGGSSYNEQFF
NA | TRBD2 | TRBJ2-1 | TRBV10-2 | TGCGCCAGCAGCACGGGAGGGGGTGATGAGCAGTTCTTC | CASSTGGGDEQFF
NA | TRBD2 | TRBJ2-3 | TRBV18 | TGTGCCAGCTCACCACGCAGCGGGGGCACAGATACGCAGTATTTT | CASSPRSGGTDTQYF
once | NA | TRBJ2-7 | TRBV7-2 | TGTGCCAGCAGCGTCTCCGCCGGAACCAACTACGAGCAGTACTTC | CASSVSAGTNYEQYF
NA | NA | TRBJ2-3 | TRBV5-1 | TGCGCCAGCAGCTCTAACACAGATACGCAGTATTTT | CASSSNTDTQYF
NA | TRBD2 | TRBJ2-3 | TRBV11-2 | TGTGCCAGCAGCTTAGCCCTAGCGGGAGATACGCAGTATTTT | CASSLALAGDTQYF
NA | NA | TRBJ2-1 | TRBV7-9 | TGTGCCAGCAGGCTGGGCGGCAGCTACAATGAGCAGTTCTTC | CASRLGGSYNEQFF
NA | TRBD2 | TRBJ2-7 | TRBV11-2 | TGTGCCAGCAGCTTAGATTACCTAGCGGGAGCCTCCTACGAGCAGTACTTC | CASSLDYLAGASYEQYF
NA | NA | TRBJ2-1 | TRBV28 | TGTGCCAGCAGCCCCTTAGGCGGTCTCTATGAGCAGTTCTTC | CASSPLGGLYEQFF
NA | NA | TRBJ2-2 | TRBV9 | TGTGCCAGCAGCTCACAACCGGCGGGGAACACCGGGGAGCTGTTTTTT | CASSSQPAGNTGELFF
NA | NA | TRBJ1-1 | TRBV15 | TGTGCCACCAGCAGACAGGGGCGGAAAGCTTTCTTT | CATSRQGRKAFF
NA | NA | TRBJ2-2 | TRBV6-5 | TGTGCCAGCAGATACCCTCCTACCGGGGAGCTGTTTTTT | CASRYPPTGELFF
once | TRBD1 | TRBJ1-1 | TRBV5-1 | TGCGCCAGCAGCTTCACAGGGGCCGGAACTGAAGCTTTCTTT | CASSFTGAGTEAFF
NA | TRBD1 | TRBJ2-3 | TRBV15 | TGTGCCACCAGCAGGGGGACAGGGGGCACAGATACGCAGTATTTT | CATSRGTGGTDTQYF
once | TRBD2 | TRBJ2-1 | TRBV7-9 | TGTGCCAGCACCACCATTGGCGGGAGCTCCTACAATGAGCAGTTCTTC | CASTTIGGSSYNEQFF
NA | NA | TRBJ2-3 | TRBV5-1 | TGCGCCAGCAGCTTTTCCCCCGGCGGGGGCCGAGATACGCAGTATTTT | CASSFSPGGGRDTQYF
NA | TRBD1 | TRBJ1-4 | TRBV19 | TGTGCCAGTAGCCTAACAGGGGGCGGGACAACTAATGAAAAACTGTTTTTT | CASSLTGGGTTNEKLFF
once | TRBD2 | TRBJ2-3 | TRBV10-1 | TGCGCCAGCAGTGAGGGACTAGCGGGAGTTTCAGATACGCAGTATTTT | CASSEGLAGVSDTQYF
NA | NA | TRBJ2-1 | TRBV21-1 | TGTGCCAGCAGCGAGGACATGGCGGGATGTGAGCAGTTCTTC | CASSEDMAGCEQFF